A selection of T cell receptor beta chains follows, all from one sample in a study of Tregs in tolerant kidney transplant recipients. This table comes from immunoSEQ multiplex PCR, and its TCRdb copy is limited to in-frame clones, with some not included. The repertoire holds some 70,000 clones, roughly 84% seen once, with approximately 4% in the top ten. Sequenced material: CD4+ T cells from blood. The source of these receptors is a human donor in good health. Each CDR3 is given with its conserved first and last residue. The order of the fields is clone size, D gene, V gene, J gene, CDR3 DNA, CDR3 protein. D genes are given only for firm matches. Clone sizes are given selectively: once, few, many, or a class where the clone is expanded.

>.|.|TRBV30|TRBJ1-2
TGTGCCTGGAGTTCGGGCCTCATAGGGGGCTACACCTTC
CAWSSGLIGGYTF
>few|.|TRBV4-1|TRBJ1-1
TGCGCCAGCAGCCAAGATAGGCGTCAGTTACGGCAAGGTGAAGCTTTCTTT
CASSQDRRQLRQGEAFF
>.|TRBD2|TRBV6-1|TRBJ2-2
TGTGCCAGCAGGCCCGGGACTAGCGTAACCGGGGAGCTGTTTTTT
CASRPGTSVTGELFF
>.|TRBD1|TRBV7-3|TRBJ2-1
TGTGCCAGCAGCCCCCCCGGGACAGGCCTCAATGAGCAGTTCTTC
CASSPPGTGLNEQFF
>.|.|TRBV19|TRBJ1-3
TGTGCCAGTAGTGTCCGTCGGGACACCTCTGGAAACACCATATATTTT
CASSVRRDTSGNTIYF
>.|TRBD2|TRBV6-4|TRBJ2-1
TGTGCCAGCAGTGACTCGGGAGGGAGTCTCCTGGGGGAGCAGTTCTTC
CASSDSGGSLLGEQFF
>.|.|TRBV5-3|TRBJ1-4
TGTGCCAGAAGAGAGGGGGAGGGTGAAAAACTGTTTTTT
CARREGEGEKLFF
>.|TRBD1|TRBV5-1|TRBJ2-2
TGCGCCAGCAGCGGGATGACAGGGGGGAAGAGCGGGGAGCTGTTTTTT
CASSGMTGGKSGELFF
>.|TRBD1|TRBV11-1|TRBJ2-7
TGTGCCAGCAGCCCACCGGACAGGGGACCTGCCTACGAGCAGTACTTC
CASSPPDRGPAYEQYF
>.|.|TRBV6-6|TRBJ1-1
TGTGCCAGCAGTTTAGGACCCGCGGGGAACACTGAAGCTTTCTTT
CASSLGPAGNTEAFF
>.|TRBD2|TRBV4-3|TRBJ2-3
TGCGCCAGCAGCCAAGATCTGGCGGGGGGCACAGATACGCAGTATTTT
CASSQDLAGGTDTQYF
>.|.|TRBV28|TRBJ1-2
TGTGCCAGCAGTTCTGGACAGACGTTCTATGGCTACACCTTC
CASSSGQTFYGYTF
>.|TRBD2|TRBV5-6|TRBJ2-3
TGTGCCAGCAGCTTCGGCGGGGGGGCTGCAGATACGCAGTATTTT
CASSFGGGAADTQYF
>.|.|TRBV2|TRBJ1-1
TGTGCCAGCATCCCCGAGTATATGAACACTGAAGCTTTCTTT
CASIPEYMNTEAFF
>.|.|TRBV18|TRBJ1-1
TGTGCCAGCTCACCTTACCCCGTGGACAGTGGGGGAGCTTTCTTT
CASSPYPVDSGGAFF
>.|.|TRBV9|TRBJ1-3
TGTGCCAGCAGCCCCAGTCCGGGAAAGGGAAACACCATATATTTT
CASSPSPGKGNTIYF
>.|.|TRBV5-4|TRBJ2-2
TGTGCCAGCAGCTTGGCGGCGGCGGGCACCGGGGAGCTGTTTTTT
CASSLAAAGTGELFF
>.|TRBD2|TRBV6-5|TRBJ2-3
TGTGCCAGCGGGGAGGGATCCCTGAATACGCAGTATTTT
CASGEGSLNTQYF
>.|TRBD1|TRBV27|TRBJ1-5
TGTGCCAGCAGTTCACACATAACCCCCCGGACAGGGTCGAGGGATCAGCCCCAGCATTTT
CASSSHITPRTGSRDQPQHF
>once|.|TRBV7-8|TRBJ1-1
TGTGCCAGCAGCTCAGGGGTCATGAACACTGAAGCTTTCTTT
CASSSGVMNTEAFF
>.|.|TRBV5-8|TRBJ1-5
TGTGCCAGCAGCTTTACCGGACAGAACAATCAGCCCCAGCATTTT
CASSFTGQNNQPQHF
>medium-sized|TRBD2|TRBV5-4|TRBJ2-2
TGTGCCAGCAGCTCCTGGACTAGCACAATTAACACCGGGGAGCTGTTTTTT
CASSSWTSTINTGELFF
>once|.|TRBV5-5|TRBJ2-5
TGTGCCAGCAGGGACGGAGAAGAGACCCAGTACTTC
CASRDGEETQYF
>.|.|TRBV11-2|TRBJ1-1
TGTGCCAGCAGCTTTTCGGGGGCGGCTGAAGCTTTCTTT
CASSFSGAAEAFF
>.|TRBD2|TRBV11-1|TRBJ2-7
TGTGCCAGCGGGGAGGGACTCACGGGGGACGAGCAGTACTTC
CASGEGLTGDEQYF
>.|.|TRBV7-9|TRBJ1-1
TGTGCCAGCAGCTTACAAGGGCAGGGCACTGAAGCTTTCTTT
CASSLQGQGTEAFF
>.|.|TRBV20-1|TRBJ1-1
TGCAGTGCTAGATTCGTTGCCGAAGCTTTCTTT
CSARFVAEAFF
>.|.|TRBV19|TRBJ2-5
TGTGCCAGTAGTGATAGGGTGTCCCAAGAGACCCAGTACTTC
CASSDRVSQETQYF
>once|TRBD1|TRBV6-4|TRBJ1-2
TGTGCCAGCAGTGACGGCACAGGGGGCGCAAATGGCTACACCTTC
CASSDGTGGANGYTF
>.|TRBD1|TRBV2|TRBJ1-2
TGTGCCAGCAGTGAAGGGTCAGGGGGAATTGGCTATGGCTACACCTTC
CASSEGSGGIGYGYTF
>.|.|TRBV2|TRBJ1-6
TGTGCCAGCAGTGAACTGAGGCTGAATTCACCCCTCCACTTT
CASSELRLNSPLHF
>.|.|TRBV30|TRBJ1-2
TGTGCCTGGAGTGTCGGAGGGTATGGCTACACCTTC
CAWSVGGYGYTF
>.|.|TRBV18|TRBJ1-1
TGTGCCAGCTCCTCGGGCAGGAACACTGAAGCTTTCTTT
CASSSGRNTEAFF
>.|.|TRBV11-2|TRBJ1-1
TGTGCCAGCAGCTTCCGAGGGAACACTGAAGCTTTCTTT
CASSFRGNTEAFF
>.|.|TRBV9|TRBJ2-7
TGTGCCAGCTCAAGGATAGGGAGCTCCTACGAGCAGTACTTC
CASSRIGSSYEQYF
>.|.|TRBV19|TRBJ1-3
TGTGCCAGTAGGACTTGGGCTGGAAACACCATATATTTT
CASRTWAGNTIYF
>.|.|TRBV20-1|TRBJ1-1
TGCAGTGCCCTGATGAACACTGAAGCTTTCTTT
CSALMNTEAFF
>.|TRBD2|TRBV7-9|TRBJ2-2
TGTGCCAGCAGCTCAGTGAAGGGACTACTAAGGGCCGGGGAGCTGTTTTTT
CASSSVKGLLRAGELFF
>.|.|TRBV2|TRBJ1-1
TGTGCCAGCAACCAACAGGGCTCTGAAGCTTTCTTT
CASNQQGSEAFF
>.|.|TRBV10-3|TRBJ2-1
TGTGCCATCAGCCCGGGATCAGGATTCGTCGGTGAGCAGTTCTTC
CAISPGSGFVGEQFF
>.|.|TRBV7-9|TRBJ2-7
TGTGCCAGCAGCCTGGCCGTTTTTCCCGAGCAGTACTTC
CASSLAVFPEQYF
>.|TRBD2|TRBV4-1|TRBJ2-3
TGCGCCAGCAGCCAAGTCCTAGCGGGAGACCCAGATACACAGTATTTT
CASSQVLAGDPDTQYF
>.|.|TRBV11-3|TRBJ1-2
TGTGCCAGCAGCTTAGATTCTCGGGCTGACTATGGCTACACCTTC
CASSLDSRADYGYTF
>.|.|TRBV4-3|TRBJ2-3
TGCGCCAGCAGCCAAGGGACAGTGCAGCGGCACACAGATACGCAGTATTTT
CASSQGTVQRHTDTQYF
>.|TRBD1|TRBV7-2|TRBJ2-7
TGTGCCAGCAGCCAACAGCCAACAGGGGGACTTTCCTACGAGCAGTACTTC
CASSQQPTGGLSYEQYF
>.|.|TRBV5-1|TRBJ1-1
TGCGCCAGCAGCTTTACACGGAACACTGAAGCTTTCTTT
CASSFTRNTEAFF
>.|TRBD2|TRBV11-2|TRBJ2-5
TGTGCCAGCAGCTCAGTAGGACTAGCGGGAATAGAGACCCAGTACTTC
CASSSVGLAGIETQYF
>.|.|TRBV12-5|TRBJ1-5
TGTGCTAGTGGTTTCTCGGGGATGTTTCAGCCCCAGCATTTT
CASGFSGMFQPQHF
>.|.|TRBV30|TRBJ1-4
TGTGCCTGGAGTACAGACAGTCCCAGAAGGGAAAAACTGTTTTTT
CAWSTDSPRREKLFF
>.|TRBD2|TRBV7-2|TRBJ2-7
TGTGCCAGCAGCATCATAATAGCGGGGGCCCCCTACGAGCAGTACTTC
CASSIIIAGAPYEQYF
>.|TRBD1|TRBV4-1|TRBJ1-5
TGCGCCAGCAGCCAAGAGGGACAGAGACATCAGCCCCAGCATTTT
CASSQEGQRHQPQHF
>once|TRBD2|TRBV5-4|TRBJ2-3
TGTGCCAGCAGCTTGATGAGCGGGGGGCGAACTAGCACAGATACGCAGTATTTT
CASSLMSGGRTSTDTQYF
>.|.|TRBV19|TRBJ1-5
TGTGCCAGTAGTATTGTCAGGGGCTCTTTGAGCCAGCCCCAGCATTTT
CASSIVRGSLSQPQHF